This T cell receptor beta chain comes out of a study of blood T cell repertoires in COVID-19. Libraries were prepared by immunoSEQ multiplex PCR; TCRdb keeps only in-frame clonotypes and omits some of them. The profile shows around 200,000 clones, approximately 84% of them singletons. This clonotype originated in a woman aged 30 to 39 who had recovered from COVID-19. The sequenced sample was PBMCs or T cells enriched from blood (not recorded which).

The CDR3 reads CASSVGLAGGYNEQFF. The CDR3 bases are TGTGCCAGCAGCGTAGGGCTAGCGGGAGGGTACAATGAGCAGTTCTTC. The chain recombines TRBV9 with TRBJ2-1, with 12 nucleotides matching TRBD2. Germline V gives CDR1 SGDLS, CDR2 YYNGEE. The CDR3 is 16 residues long. The V gene end was trimmed by 0 bases and the J gene end by 4 bases; junction bases not matched to a gene: 2.